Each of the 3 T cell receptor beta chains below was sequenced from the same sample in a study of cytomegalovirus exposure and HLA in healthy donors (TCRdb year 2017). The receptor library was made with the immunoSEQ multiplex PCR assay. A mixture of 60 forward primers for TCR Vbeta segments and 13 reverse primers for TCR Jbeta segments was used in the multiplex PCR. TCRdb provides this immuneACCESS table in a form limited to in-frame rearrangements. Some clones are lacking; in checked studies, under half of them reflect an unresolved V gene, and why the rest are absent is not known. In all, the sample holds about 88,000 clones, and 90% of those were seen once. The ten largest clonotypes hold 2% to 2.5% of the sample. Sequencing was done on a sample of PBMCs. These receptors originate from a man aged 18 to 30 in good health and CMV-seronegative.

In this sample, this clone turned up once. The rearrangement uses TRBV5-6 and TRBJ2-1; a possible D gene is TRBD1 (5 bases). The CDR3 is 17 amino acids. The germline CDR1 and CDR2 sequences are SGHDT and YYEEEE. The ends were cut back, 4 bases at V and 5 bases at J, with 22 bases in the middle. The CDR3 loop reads CASSQQMTVPLNNEQFF. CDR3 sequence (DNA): TGTGCCAGCAGCCAACAGATGACAGTCCCCCTAAACAATGAGCAGTTCTTC. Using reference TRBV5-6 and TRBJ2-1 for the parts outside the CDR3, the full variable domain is DAGVTQSPTHLIKTRGQQVTLRCSPKSGHDTVSWYQQALGQGPQFIFQYYEEEERQRGNFPDRFSGHQFPNYSSELNVNALLLGDSALYLCASSQQMTVPLNNEQFFGPGTRLTVL.

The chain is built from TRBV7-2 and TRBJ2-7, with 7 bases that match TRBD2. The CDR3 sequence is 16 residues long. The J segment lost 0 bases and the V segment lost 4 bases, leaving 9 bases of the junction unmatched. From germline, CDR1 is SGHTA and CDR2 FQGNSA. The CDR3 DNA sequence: TGTGCCAGCAGCTCACTACCGGGGGGAGCCTCCTACGAGCAGTACTTC. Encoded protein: CASSSLPGGASYEQYF.

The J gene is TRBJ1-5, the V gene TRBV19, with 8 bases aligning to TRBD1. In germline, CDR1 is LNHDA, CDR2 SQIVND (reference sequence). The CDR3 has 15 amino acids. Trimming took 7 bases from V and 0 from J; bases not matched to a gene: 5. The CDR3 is CASNDRGGSNQPQHF. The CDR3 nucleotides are TGTGCCAGTAATGACAGGGGTGGTAGCAATCAGCCCCAGCATTTT. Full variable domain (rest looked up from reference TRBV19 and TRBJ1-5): DGGITQSPKYLFRKEGQNVTLSCEQNLNHDAMYWYRQDPGQGLRLIYYSQIVNDFQKGDIAEGYSVSREKKESFPLTVTSAQKNPTAFYLCASNDRGGSNQPQHFGDGTRLSIL.